These T cell receptor beta chains were read from a single sample in a study of blood T cells in healthy people across ages. TCRdb ran MiXCR on the 5' RACE reads and lists one entry per CDR3 protein. The sample yields about 1,500,000 distinct CDR3 sequences, 28% seen once. The specimen sequenced was blood. These receptors were collected from a woman aged 30 to 39 in good health. Each CDR3 is given with its conserved first and last residue.

TRBJ1-5,TRBV12-3/TRBV12-4,CASWEGYSNQPQHF
TRBJ2-4,TRBV20-1,CSARGSGGRTKNIQYF
TRBJ2-7,TRBV4-1,CASSQLFGGASYEQYF
TRBJ2-3,TRBV7-2,CASSVARGTTDTQYF
TRBJ2-1,TRBV7-9,CASSLGGRSSFYNEQFF
TRBJ2-2,TRBV7-2,CASSRGPGRAFGELFF
TRBJ2-3,TRBV30,CACRWTGSTDTQYF
TRBJ2-1,TRBV24-1,CATGGPGGSYNEQFF
TRBJ2-3,TRBV5-5,CASSVSGTHTDTQYF
TRBJ1-1,TRBV6-6,CASSYEKGGMNTEAFF
TRBJ1-5,TRBV29-1,CSVALGTGTQPQHF
-,TRBV30,CARRAVREQYF
TRBJ2-3,TRBV5-1,CASSLEQGPDTQYF
TRBJ2-3,TRBV14,CASSQGGLPDTQYF
TRBJ1-4,TRBV5-4,CASSLAGGRSYEKLFF
TRBJ2-4,TRBV7-2,CASSAYRGFGIWVGNIQYF
TRBJ2-2,TRBV10-3,CAISERQSGTGELFF
TRBJ2-3,TRBV28,CASGGLAGITDTQYF
TRBJ2-1,TRBV14,CASSQVQQTSYNEQFF
TRBJ2-3,TRBV6-5,CASSPQVPDTQYF
TRBJ2-5,TRBV6-2/TRBV6-3,CASSYSSLASETQYF
TRBJ1-2,TRBV12-3/TRBV12-4,CASRPAGQLYGYTF
TRBJ1-2,TRBV20-1,CSAQITGRFANGYTF
TRBJ2-5,TRBV7-9,CASISRAVQETQYF
TRBJ2-4,TRBV11-2,CASSISNIQYF
TRBJ2-1,TRBV20-1,CSTGSYYNEQFF
-,TRBV5-6,CASSLAQRAPYEQYF
TRBJ2-2,TRBV15,CATSRELAGGIGGTGELFF
TRBJ2-2,TRBV12-3/TRBV12-4,CASSFQATVLGSGELFF
TRBJ2-5,TRBV7-8,CASSLIRTSNEQYF
TRBJ2-3,TRBV6-5,CASSYRDRGTDTQYF
TRBJ2-5,TRBV20-1,CSARDPYRGQETQYF
TRBJ2-1,TRBV5-1,CASSLSTTVGNEQFF
TRBJ1-5,TRBV30,CAWSAYPGNQPQHF
TRBJ1-1,TRBV6-2/TRBV6-3,CASSLNWNTEAFF
-,TRBV18,CASSNRGRGDEQYF
TRBJ2-3,TRBV20-1,CSASGLYKRDTQYF
TRBJ2-2,TRBV7-6,CASSLALRGVPGELFF
TRBJ2-5,TRBV7-9,CASSLARLAGAQQYF
TRBJ2-3,TRBV7-2,CASSLWTEDTQYF
TRBJ2-1,TRBV6-6,CASSDPGRGPKCNEQFF
TRBJ2-7,TRBV12-3/TRBV12-4,CAGSLGWDTSYEQYF
TRBJ2-1,TRBV12-3/TRBV12-4,CASSLKLDWGNEQFF
TRBJ1-2,TRBV7-2,CASSKPLYGYTF
TRBJ1-4,TRBV5-1,CASSLWGQPNEKLFF
TRBJ2-1,TRBV7-9,CASRRGGLYNEQFF
TRBJ1-1,TRBV7-9,CASSLRLTGGVTEAFF
TRBJ2-1,TRBV7-2,CASSLEVGNNGQFF
TRBJ2-1,TRBV29-1,CSALTGFVNEQFF
TRBJ1-6,TRBV11-2,CASSLDILKWGYSPLHF
TRBJ2-3,TRBV24-1,CPTPSETPGLGTDTQYF
TRBJ2-5,TRBV4-1,CASSQDGRGGVETQYF
TRBJ1-1,TRBV14,CASSQVGVRTEAFF
TRBJ1-4,TRBV6-5,CASSQTDGEKLFF
TRBJ2-7,TRBV9,CASSVLGTNYEQYF
TRBJ2-1,TRBV4-3,CASSQDPPAGVLYEQFF